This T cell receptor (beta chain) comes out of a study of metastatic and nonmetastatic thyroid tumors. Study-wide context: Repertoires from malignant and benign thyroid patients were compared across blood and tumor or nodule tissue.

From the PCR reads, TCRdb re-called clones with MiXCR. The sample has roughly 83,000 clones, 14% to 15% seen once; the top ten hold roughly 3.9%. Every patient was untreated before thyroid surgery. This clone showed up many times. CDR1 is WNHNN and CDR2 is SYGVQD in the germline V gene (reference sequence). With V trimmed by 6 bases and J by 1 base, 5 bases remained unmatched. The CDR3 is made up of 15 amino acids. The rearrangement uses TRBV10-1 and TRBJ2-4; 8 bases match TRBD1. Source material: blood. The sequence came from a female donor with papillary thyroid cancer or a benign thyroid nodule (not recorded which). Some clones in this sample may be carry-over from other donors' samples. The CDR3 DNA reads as TGCGCCAGCAGAGGGCAGGGGGCGGCCAAAAACATTCAGTACTTC. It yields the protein CASRGQGAAKNIQYF.